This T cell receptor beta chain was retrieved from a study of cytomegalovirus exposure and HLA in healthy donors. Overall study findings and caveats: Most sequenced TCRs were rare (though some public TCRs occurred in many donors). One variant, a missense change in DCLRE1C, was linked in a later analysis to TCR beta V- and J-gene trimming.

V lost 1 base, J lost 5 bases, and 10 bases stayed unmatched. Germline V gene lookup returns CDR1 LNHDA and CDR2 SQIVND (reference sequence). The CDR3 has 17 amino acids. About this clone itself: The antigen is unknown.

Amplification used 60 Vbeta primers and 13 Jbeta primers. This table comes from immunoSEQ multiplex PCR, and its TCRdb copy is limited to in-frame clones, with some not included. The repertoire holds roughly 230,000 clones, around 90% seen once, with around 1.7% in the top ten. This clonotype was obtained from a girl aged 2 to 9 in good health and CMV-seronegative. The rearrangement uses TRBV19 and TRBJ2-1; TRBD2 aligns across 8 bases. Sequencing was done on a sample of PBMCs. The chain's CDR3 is CASSIVEGLGSHNEQFF. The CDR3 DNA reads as TGTGCCAGTAGTATAGTAGAGGGACTAGGATCTCACAATGAGCAGTTCTTC.